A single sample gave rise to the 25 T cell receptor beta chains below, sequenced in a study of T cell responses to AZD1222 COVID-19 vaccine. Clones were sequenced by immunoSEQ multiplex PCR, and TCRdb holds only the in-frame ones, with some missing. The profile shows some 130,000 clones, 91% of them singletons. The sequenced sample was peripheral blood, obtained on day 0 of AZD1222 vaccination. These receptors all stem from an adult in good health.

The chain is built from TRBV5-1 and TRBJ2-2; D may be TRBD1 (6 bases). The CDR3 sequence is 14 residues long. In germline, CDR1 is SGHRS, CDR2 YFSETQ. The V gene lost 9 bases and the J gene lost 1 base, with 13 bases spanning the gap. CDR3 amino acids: CATRGTLNTGELFF. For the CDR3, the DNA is TGCGCCACGAGGGGGACCCTGAACACCGGGGAGCTGTTTTTT. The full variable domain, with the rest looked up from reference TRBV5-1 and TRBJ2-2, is KAGVTQTPRYLIKTRGQQVTLSCSPISGHRSVSWYQQTPGQGLQFLFEYFSETQRNKGNFPGRFSGRQFSNSRSEMNVSTLELGDSALYLCATRGTLNTGELFFGEGSRLTVL.

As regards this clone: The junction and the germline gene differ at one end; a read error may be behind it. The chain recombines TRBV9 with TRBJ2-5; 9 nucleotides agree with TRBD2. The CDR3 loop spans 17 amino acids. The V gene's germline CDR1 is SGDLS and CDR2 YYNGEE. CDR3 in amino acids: CASSAMGRLADQETQYF. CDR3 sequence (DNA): TGTGCCAGCAGCGCGATGGGGAGACTAGCGGACCAGGAGACCCAGTACTTC.

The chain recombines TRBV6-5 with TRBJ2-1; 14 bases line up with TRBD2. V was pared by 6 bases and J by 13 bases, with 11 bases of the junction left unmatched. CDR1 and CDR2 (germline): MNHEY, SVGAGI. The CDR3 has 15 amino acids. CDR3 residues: CASSKTPGLAGAQFF. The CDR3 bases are TGTGCCAGCAGCAAAACGCCGGGACTAGCGGGGGCACAGTTCTTC.

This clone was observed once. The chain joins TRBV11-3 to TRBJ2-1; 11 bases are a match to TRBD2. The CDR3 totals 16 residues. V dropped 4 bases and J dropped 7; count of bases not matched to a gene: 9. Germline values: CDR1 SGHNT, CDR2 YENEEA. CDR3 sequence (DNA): TGTGCCAGCAGCTCAAAGATAGCGGGGGGGTGGAATGAGCAGTTCTTC. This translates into CASSSKIAGGWNEQFF. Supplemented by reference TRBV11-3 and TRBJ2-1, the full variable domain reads EAGVVQSPRYKIIEKKQPVAFWCNPISGHNTLYWYLQNLGQGPELLIRYENEEAVDDSQLPKDRFSAERLKGVDSTLKIQPAELGDSAVYLCASSSKIAGGWNEQFFGPGTRLTVL.

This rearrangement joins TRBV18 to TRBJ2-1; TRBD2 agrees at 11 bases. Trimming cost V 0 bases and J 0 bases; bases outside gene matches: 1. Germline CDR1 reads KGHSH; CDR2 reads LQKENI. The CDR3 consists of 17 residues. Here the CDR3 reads CASSPPGLADSYNEQFF. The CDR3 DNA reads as TGTGCCAGCTCACCACCGGGACTAGCGGACTCCTACAATGAGCAGTTCTTC.

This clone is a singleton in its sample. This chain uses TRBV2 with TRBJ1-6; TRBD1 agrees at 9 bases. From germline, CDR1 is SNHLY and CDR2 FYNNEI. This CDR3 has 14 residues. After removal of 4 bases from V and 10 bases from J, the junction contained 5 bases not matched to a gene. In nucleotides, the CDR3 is TGTGCCAGCAGTGTGTTGGACAGGGGCTCACCCCTCCACTTT. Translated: CASSVLDRGSPLHF.

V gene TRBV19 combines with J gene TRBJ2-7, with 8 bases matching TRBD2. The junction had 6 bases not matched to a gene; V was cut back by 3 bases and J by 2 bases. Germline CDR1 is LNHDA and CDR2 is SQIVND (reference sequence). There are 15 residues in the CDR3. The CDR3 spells CASSIKGLGTYEQYF. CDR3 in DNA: TGTGCCAGTAGTATCAAGGGACTAGGGACCTACGAGCAGTACTTC.

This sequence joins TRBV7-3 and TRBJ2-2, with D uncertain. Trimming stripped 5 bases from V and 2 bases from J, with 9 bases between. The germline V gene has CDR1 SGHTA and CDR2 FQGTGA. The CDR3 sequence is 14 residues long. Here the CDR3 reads CASSARPNTGELFF. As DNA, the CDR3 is TGTGCCAGCAGCGCCCGACCAAACACCGGGGAGCTGTTTTTT.

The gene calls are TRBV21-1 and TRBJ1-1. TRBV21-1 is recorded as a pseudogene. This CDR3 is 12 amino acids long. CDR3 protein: CASIGPNTEAFF. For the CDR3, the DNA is TGTGCCAGCATAGGGCCCAACACTGAAGCTTTCTTT.

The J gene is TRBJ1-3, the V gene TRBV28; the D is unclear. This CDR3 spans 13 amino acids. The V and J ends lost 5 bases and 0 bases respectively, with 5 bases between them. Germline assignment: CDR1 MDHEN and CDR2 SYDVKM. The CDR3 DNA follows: TGTGCCAGCAGTGAGGGCTCTGGAAACACCATATATTTT. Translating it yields CASSEGSGNTIYF.

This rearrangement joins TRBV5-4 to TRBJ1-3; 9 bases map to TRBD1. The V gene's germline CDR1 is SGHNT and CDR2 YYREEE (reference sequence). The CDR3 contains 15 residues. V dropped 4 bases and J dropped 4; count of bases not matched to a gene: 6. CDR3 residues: CASSATGGLGNTIYF. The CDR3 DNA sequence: TGTGCCAGCAGCGCGACAGGGGGGCTGGGAAACACCATATATTTT.

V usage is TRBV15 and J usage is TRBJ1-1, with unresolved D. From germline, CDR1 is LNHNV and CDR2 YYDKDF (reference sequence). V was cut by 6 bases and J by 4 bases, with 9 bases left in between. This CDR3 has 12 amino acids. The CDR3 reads CATRAWGTEAFF. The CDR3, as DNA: TGTGCCACCAGAGCCTGGGGCACTGAAGCTTTCTTT.

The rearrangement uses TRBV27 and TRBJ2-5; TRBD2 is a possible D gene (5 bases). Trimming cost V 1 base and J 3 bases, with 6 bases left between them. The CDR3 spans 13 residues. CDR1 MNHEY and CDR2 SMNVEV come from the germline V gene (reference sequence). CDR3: CASSLFGEETQYF. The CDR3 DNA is TGTGCCAGCAGTTTATTCGGGGAAGAGACCCAGTACTTC.

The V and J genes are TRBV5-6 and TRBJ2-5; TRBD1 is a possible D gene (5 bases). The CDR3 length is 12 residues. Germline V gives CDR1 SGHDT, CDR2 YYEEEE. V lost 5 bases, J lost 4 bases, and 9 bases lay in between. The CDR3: CASRRGGETQYF. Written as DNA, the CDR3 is TGTGCCAGCAGAAGGGGTGGAGAGACCCAGTACTTC. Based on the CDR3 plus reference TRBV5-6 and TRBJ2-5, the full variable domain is DAGVTQSPTHLIKTRGQQVTLRCSPKSGHDTVSWYQQALGQGPQFIFQYYEEEERQRGNFPDRFSGHQFPNYSSELNVNALLLGDSALYLCASRRGGETQYFGPGTRLLVL.

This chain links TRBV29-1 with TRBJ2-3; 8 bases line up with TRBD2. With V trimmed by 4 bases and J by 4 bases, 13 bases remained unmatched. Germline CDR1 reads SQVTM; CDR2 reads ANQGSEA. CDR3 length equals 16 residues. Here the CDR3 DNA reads TGCAGCGTTGTGGAGTTTAGCGGGGTTGGGCCAGATACGCAGTATTTT. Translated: CSVVEFSGVGPDTQYF.

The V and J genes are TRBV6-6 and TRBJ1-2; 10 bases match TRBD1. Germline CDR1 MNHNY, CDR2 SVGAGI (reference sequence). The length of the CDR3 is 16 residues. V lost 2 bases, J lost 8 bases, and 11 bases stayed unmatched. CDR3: CASSYRDRGVIGGYTF. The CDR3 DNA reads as TGTGCCAGCAGTTACCGGGACAGGGGAGTTATCGGAGGCTACACCTTC.

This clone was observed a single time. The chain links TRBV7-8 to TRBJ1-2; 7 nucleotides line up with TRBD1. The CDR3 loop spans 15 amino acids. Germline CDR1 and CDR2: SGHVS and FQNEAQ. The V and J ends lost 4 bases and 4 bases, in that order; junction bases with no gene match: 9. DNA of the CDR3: TGTGCCAGCAGCTGGAACAGGGGATACGGCTATGGCTACACCTTC. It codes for CASSWNRGYGYGYTF.

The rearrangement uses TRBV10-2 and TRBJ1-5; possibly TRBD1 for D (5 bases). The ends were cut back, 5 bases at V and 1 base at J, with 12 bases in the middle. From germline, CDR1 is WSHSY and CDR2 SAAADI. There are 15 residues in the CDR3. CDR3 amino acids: CASSRTTESNQPQHF. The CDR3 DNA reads TGCGCCAGCAGTCGAACGACAGAAAGCAATCAGCCCCAGCATTTT.

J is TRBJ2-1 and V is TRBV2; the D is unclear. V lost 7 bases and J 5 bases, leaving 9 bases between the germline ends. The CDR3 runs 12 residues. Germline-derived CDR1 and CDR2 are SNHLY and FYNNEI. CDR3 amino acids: CASTVSNNEQFF. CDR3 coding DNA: TGTGCCAGCACGGTTTCCAACAATGAGCAGTTCTTC.

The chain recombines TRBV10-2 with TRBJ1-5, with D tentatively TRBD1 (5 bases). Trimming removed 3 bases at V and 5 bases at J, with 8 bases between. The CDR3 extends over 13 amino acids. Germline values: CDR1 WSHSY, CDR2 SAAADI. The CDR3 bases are TGCGCCAGCAGTGAACAGGTCCATCAGCCCCAGCATTTT. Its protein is CASSEQVHQPQHF.

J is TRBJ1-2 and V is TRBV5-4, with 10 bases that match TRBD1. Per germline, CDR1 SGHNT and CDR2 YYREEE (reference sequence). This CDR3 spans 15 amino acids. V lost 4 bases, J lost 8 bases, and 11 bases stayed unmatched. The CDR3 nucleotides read TGTGCCAGCAGCACCAAGACAGGGGGCGAAGGCGGCTACACCTTC. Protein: CASSTKTGGEGGYTF.

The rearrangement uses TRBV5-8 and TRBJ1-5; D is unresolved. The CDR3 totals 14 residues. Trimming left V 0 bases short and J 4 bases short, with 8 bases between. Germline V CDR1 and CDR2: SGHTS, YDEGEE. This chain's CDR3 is CASSLGSFNQPQHF. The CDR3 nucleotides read TGTGCCAGCAGCTTGGGGTCCTTTAATCAGCCCCAGCATTTT.

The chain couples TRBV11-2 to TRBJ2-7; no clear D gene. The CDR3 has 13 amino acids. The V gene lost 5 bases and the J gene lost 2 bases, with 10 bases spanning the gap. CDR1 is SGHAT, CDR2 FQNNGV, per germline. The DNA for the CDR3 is TGTGCCAGCAGCCTCATCCAGGCCTACGAGCAGTACTTC. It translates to CASSLIQAYEQYF.

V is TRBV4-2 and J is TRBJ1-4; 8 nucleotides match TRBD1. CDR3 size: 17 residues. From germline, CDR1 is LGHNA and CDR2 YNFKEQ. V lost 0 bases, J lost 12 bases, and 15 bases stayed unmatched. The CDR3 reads CASSQDPKTGGKHELFF. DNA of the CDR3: TGTGCCAGCAGCCAAGATCCTAAAACAGGGGGGAAACATGAACTGTTTTTT.

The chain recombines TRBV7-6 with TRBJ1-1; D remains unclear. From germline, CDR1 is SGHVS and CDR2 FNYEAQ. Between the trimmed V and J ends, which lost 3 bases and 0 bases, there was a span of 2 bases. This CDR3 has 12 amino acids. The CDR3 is CASSFLNTEAFF. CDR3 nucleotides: TGTGCCAGCAGCTTTCTGAACACTGAAGCTTTCTTT.